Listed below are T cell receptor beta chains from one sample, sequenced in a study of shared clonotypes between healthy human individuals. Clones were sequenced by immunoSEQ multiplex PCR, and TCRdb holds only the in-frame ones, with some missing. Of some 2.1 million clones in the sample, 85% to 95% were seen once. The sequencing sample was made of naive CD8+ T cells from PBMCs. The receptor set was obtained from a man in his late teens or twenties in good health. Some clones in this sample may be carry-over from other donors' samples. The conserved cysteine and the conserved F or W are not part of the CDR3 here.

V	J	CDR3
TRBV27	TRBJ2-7	ASSLWAGEEEQY
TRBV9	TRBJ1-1	ASSERTGEAWNTEAF
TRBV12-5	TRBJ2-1	ASGPPSGSSYNEQF
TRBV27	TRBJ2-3	ASDPLGTSTDTQY
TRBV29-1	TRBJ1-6	SVGASPLH
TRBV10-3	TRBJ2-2	AISEGLSLPGELF
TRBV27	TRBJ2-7	ASSARGKYEQY
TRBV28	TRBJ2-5	ASSIQALTVIQETQY
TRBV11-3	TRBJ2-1	ASSLGGRASNEQF
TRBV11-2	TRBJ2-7	ASSRGHSYEQY
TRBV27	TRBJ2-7	ASRLAGGPYEQY
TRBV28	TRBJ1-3	ASAVLGSGNTIY
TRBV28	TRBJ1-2	ASSLYTETNYGYT
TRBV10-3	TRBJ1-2	AISGGTGAYGYT
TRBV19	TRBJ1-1	ASRTDRGRTEAF
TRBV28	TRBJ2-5	ASSPPGLALETQY
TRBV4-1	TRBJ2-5	ASSPMGLLIQETQY